This T cell receptor (beta chain) was sequenced during a study of graft-versus-host responses after intestinal transplantation. Study details: Recipients uniformly received anti-thymocyte globulin induction, followed by tacrolimus and steroids for 2 to 4 years. Points from the study as a whole: After transplant, early declines in HvG clones were associated with peak levels of circulating GvH clones.

Using immunoSEQ multiplex PCR, the repertoire was profiled, and TCRdb retains in-frame clones only, with some absent. The sample records about 41,000 clones, approximately 95% being singletons. A word on this clone: Its antigen is unknown.

Sequences were derived from unstimulated CD8+ T cells sorted from spleen or lymph node cells, sampled before transplant. The receptor was derived from a human donor who was the organ donor for an intestinal transplant.

CDR3 coding DNA: TGTGCCAGCAGTTCATCCCCCCCGGGGGGAGCAACTAATGAAAAACTGTTTTTT. This gives the protein CASSSSPPGGATNEKLFF. The chain has TRBV27 and TRBJ1-4; D is perhaps TRBD1 (5 bases). Trimming shortened V by 4 bases and J by 0 bases, and 18 bases separated the two germline ends. Germline-derived CDR1 and CDR2 are MNHEY and SMNVEV (reference sequence). This CDR3 contains 18 residues.